What follows describes a single TCR beta chain. The sample belongs to a study of blood T cell repertoires in COVID-19. The germline gives CDR1 SGDLS, CDR2 YYNGEE. The J segment lost 0 bases and the V segment lost 4 bases, leaving 6 bases of the junction unmatched. The CDR3 runs to 16 residues. Clones were sequenced by immunoSEQ multiplex PCR, and TCRdb holds only the in-frame ones, with some missing. The data hold 60,000 to 70,000 clones, with more than 70% observed a single time. This receptor was taken from a man aged 50 to 60 with active COVID-19. The chain carries TRBV9 and TRBJ2-3, with TRBD2 matching 9 bases. Source material: peripheral blood. The CDR3 DNA follows: TGTGCCAGCAGCTCCCCTAGCGGGACAAGCACAGATACGCAGTATTTT. It specifies CASSSPSGTSTDTQYF.